These T cell receptor beta chains were read from a single sample in a study of blood T cell repertoires in COVID-19. Produced via immunoSEQ multiplex PCR; TCRdb's table is partial and in-frame only. There are 500,000 or so clones in the sample; roughly 87% occur only once, and around 0.64% lies in the top ten. The sequenced sample consisted of PBMCs or T cells enriched from blood (not recorded which). These receptors were taken from a young woman who had recovered from COVID-19. The CDR3 runs from the conserved cysteine through the conserved F or W. Each record gives: V gene, J gene, D gene, clone size, CDR3 protein, CDR3 DNA. A D gene is named only where the DNA matches it firmly. Clone size is given for some rows only: seen once, a few or many times, or a class if the clone is expanded.

v_call: TRBV15
j_call: TRBJ1-4
d_call: -
clone_size: -
cdr3_aa: CATSSPGGATNEKLFF
cdr3_nt: TGTGCCACCAGCAGCCCCGGGGGGGCAACTAATGAAAAACTGTTTTTT

v_call: TRBV5-1
j_call: TRBJ2-3
d_call: TRBD2
clone_size: -
cdr3_aa: CASSLGREGDTQYF
cdr3_nt: TGCGCCAGCAGCTTGGGCAGGGAGGGCGATACGCAGTATTTT

v_call: TRBV11-2
j_call: TRBJ2-1
d_call: TRBD2
clone_size: -
cdr3_aa: CASVGRGTLLFSYNEQFF
cdr3_nt: TGTGCCAGCGTCGGGAGGGGCACTTTATTGTTCTCCTACAATGAGCAGTTCTTC

v_call: TRBV5-8
j_call: TRBJ2-1
d_call: -
clone_size: -
cdr3_aa: CASSLGQGFEQFF
cdr3_nt: TGTGCCAGCAGCTTGGGGCAGGGATTTGAGCAGTTCTTC

v_call: TRBV5-1
j_call: TRBJ2-5
d_call: TRBD2
clone_size: -
cdr3_aa: CASSLDWTSGGASETQYF
cdr3_nt: TGCGCCAGCAGCTTGGATTGGACTAGCGGGGGGGCCTCAGAGACCCAGTACTTC

v_call: TRBV4-1
j_call: TRBJ1-2
d_call: -
clone_size: once
cdr3_aa: CASSHIQGNGYTF
cdr3_nt: TGCGCCAGCAGCCATATACAGGGAAACGGCTACACCTTC

v_call: TRBV6-6
j_call: TRBJ1-2
d_call: -
clone_size: -
cdr3_aa: CASIDLGRTYGYTF
cdr3_nt: TGTGCCAGCATCGATTTGGGGCGGACCTATGGCTACACCTTC

v_call: TRBV28
j_call: TRBJ2-7
d_call: TRBD2
clone_size: -
cdr3_aa: CASSSPSGGASYEQYF
cdr3_nt: TGTGCCAGCAGTTCCCCCAGCGGGGGGGCGTCCTACGAGCAGTACTTC

v_call: TRBV19
j_call: TRBJ1-5
d_call: -
clone_size: -
cdr3_aa: CASSIRQGRADSNQPQHF
cdr3_nt: TGTGCCAGTAGTATCAGACAAGGAAGAGCTGATAGCAATCAGCCCCAGCATTTT

v_call: TRBV6-1
j_call: TRBJ2-3
d_call: TRBD2
clone_size: -
cdr3_aa: CASSEAPFGLAGGRMGDTQYF
cdr3_nt: TGTGCCAGCAGTGAAGCGCCATTCGGACTAGCGGGGGGGCGTATGGGAGATACGCAGTATTTT

v_call: TRBV28
j_call: TRBJ1-2
d_call: TRBD1
clone_size: -
cdr3_aa: CASSAVGQQGIYGYTF
cdr3_nt: TGTGCCAGCAGTGCTGTGGGACAACAGGGGATCTATGGCTACACCTTC

v_call: TRBV5-1
j_call: TRBJ2-3
d_call: TRBD2
clone_size: -
cdr3_aa: CASSSTSDTQYF
cdr3_nt: TGCGCCAGCAGCTCGACTAGCGATACGCAGTATTTT

v_call: TRBV28
j_call: TRBJ1-1
d_call: -
clone_size: -
cdr3_aa: CASSSGLVNTEAFF
cdr3_nt: TGTGCCAGCAGTTCAGGGTTGGTGAACACTGAAGCTTTCTTT

v_call: TRBV4-2
j_call: TRBJ2-7
d_call: -
clone_size: few
cdr3_aa: CASSPSRAGSSSYEQYF
cdr3_nt: TGTGCCAGCAGCCCCTCGAGGGCGGGGTCTAGCTCCTACGAGCAGTACTTC

v_call: TRBV2
j_call: TRBJ2-7
d_call: -
clone_size: once
cdr3_aa: CASRHSSYEQYF
cdr3_nt: TGTGCCAGCAGGCACAGCTCCTACGAGCAGTACTTC

v_call: TRBV12-5
j_call: TRBJ1-5
d_call: TRBD1
clone_size: -
cdr3_aa: CASGLVTRGQGAAVGNQPQHF
cdr3_nt: TGTGCTAGTGGTTTGGTCACTAGGGGACAGGGGGCCGCAGTAGGCAATCAGCCCCAGCATTTT

v_call: TRBV7-9
j_call: TRBJ1-1
d_call: -
clone_size: -
cdr3_aa: CASSLEGVPRSEAFF
cdr3_nt: TGTGCCAGCAGCTTAGAAGGGGTTCCCAGATCCGAAGCTTTCTTT

v_call: TRBV29-1
j_call: TRBJ2-5
d_call: -
clone_size: -
cdr3_aa: CSVTEAETQYF
cdr3_nt: TGCAGCGTCACCGAAGCGGAGACCCAGTACTTC

v_call: TRBV30
j_call: TRBJ1-5
d_call: TRBD1
clone_size: -
cdr3_aa: CAYSGTVGNQPQHF
cdr3_nt: TGTGCCTATTCCGGGACAGTGGGAAATCAGCCCCAGCATTTT

v_call: TRBV3-1/TRBV3-2
j_call: TRBJ1-1
d_call: -
clone_size: few
cdr3_aa: CASSQDVFPGQTFF
cdr3_nt: TGTGCCAGCAGCCAAGATGTTTTCCCAGGACAGACTTTCTTT

v_call: TRBV6-6
j_call: TRBJ2-1
d_call: TRBD1
clone_size: -
cdr3_aa: CASSRDSLGGNEQFF
cdr3_nt: TGTGCCAGCAGTCGGGACAGCCTTGGGGGCAATGAGCAGTTCTTC

v_call: TRBV3-1/TRBV3-2
j_call: TRBJ1-2
d_call: -
clone_size: -
cdr3_aa: CASKGRAGYGYTF
cdr3_nt: TGTGCCAGCAAAGGCAGGGCCGGCTATGGCTACACCTTC

v_call: TRBV5-1
j_call: TRBJ1-2
d_call: TRBD1
clone_size: -
cdr3_aa: CASSYSDRTYGYTF
cdr3_nt: TGCGCCAGCAGCTACTCGGACAGGACCTATGGCTACACCTTC

v_call: TRBV7-6
j_call: TRBJ2-3
d_call: -
clone_size: -
cdr3_aa: CASSSSGQLTDTQYF
cdr3_nt: TGTGCCAGCAGCTCAAGCGGACAGCTCACAGATACGCAGTATTTT

v_call: TRBV30
j_call: TRBJ1-1
d_call: TRBD1
clone_size: -
cdr3_aa: CAWSVSRGTEAFF
cdr3_nt: TGTGCCTGGAGTGTGAGCAGGGGGACTGAAGCTTTCTTT

v_call: TRBV15
j_call: TRBJ1-2
d_call: -
clone_size: once
cdr3_aa: CATSRDGSYGYTF
cdr3_nt: TGTGCCACCAGCAGAGATGGGAGCTATGGCTACACCTTC

v_call: TRBV10-1
j_call: TRBJ2-5
d_call: TRBD2
clone_size: -
cdr3_aa: CASSEFAGDLYQETQYF
cdr3_nt: TGCGCCAGCAGTGAGTTCGCGGGAGACCTGTACCAAGAGACCCAGTACTTC

v_call: TRBV18
j_call: TRBJ1-1
d_call: -
clone_size: -
cdr3_aa: CASSPIRTNTEAFF
cdr3_nt: TGTGCCAGCTCACCAATCAGGACTAACACTGAAGCTTTCTTT

v_call: TRBV7-8
j_call: TRBJ2-3
d_call: TRBD2
clone_size: -
cdr3_aa: CASSRSGTDTQYF
cdr3_nt: TGTGCCAGCAGCCGTAGCGGGACAGATACGCAGTATTTT

v_call: TRBV4-1
j_call: TRBJ2-7
d_call: -
clone_size: -
cdr3_aa: CASSPPAGKDEQYF
cdr3_nt: TGCGCCAGCAGCCCCCCGGCAGGGAAAGACGAGCAGTACTTC

v_call: TRBV7-2
j_call: TRBJ1-1
d_call: TRBD1
clone_size: -
cdr3_aa: CASSDRGGYTEAFF
cdr3_nt: TGTGCCAGCAGTGACAGGGGGGGATACACTGAAGCTTTCTTT

v_call: TRBV5-5
j_call: TRBJ2-1
d_call: TRBD2
clone_size: -
cdr3_aa: CASSLRLTSSSYNEQFF
cdr3_nt: TGTGCCAGCAGCTTACGACTGACTAGCAGCTCTTACAATGAGCAGTTCTTC

v_call: TRBV7-9
j_call: TRBJ2-5
d_call: TRBD2
clone_size: -
cdr3_aa: CASSLGLAGASETQYF
cdr3_nt: TGTGCCAGCAGCTTGGGACTAGCGGGGGCATCTGAGACCCAGTACTTC

v_call: TRBV6-5
j_call: TRBJ2-2
d_call: -
clone_size: -
cdr3_aa: CASRRAPTGELFF
cdr3_nt: TGTGCCAGCAGGAGGGCCCCCACCGGGGAGCTGTTTTTT

v_call: TRBV6-1
j_call: TRBJ2-7
d_call: TRBD1
clone_size: -
cdr3_aa: CASSDKRDSEQYF
cdr3_nt: TGTGCCAGCAGTGATAAGAGGGACAGCGAGCAGTACTTC

v_call: TRBV30
j_call: TRBJ1-6
d_call: TRBD1
clone_size: -
cdr3_aa: CAWRREPGQNSPLHF
cdr3_nt: TGTGCCTGGAGGCGTGAACCGGGACAGAATTCACCCCTCCACTTT

v_call: TRBV29-1
j_call: TRBJ1-4
d_call: -
clone_size: -
cdr3_aa: CSASLEREKLFF
cdr3_nt: TGCAGTGCATCCTTAGAACGGGAAAAACTGTTTTTT

v_call: TRBV2
j_call: TRBJ1-4
d_call: TRBD1
clone_size: -
cdr3_aa: CASTRGPNEKLFF
cdr3_nt: TGTGCCAGCACGAGGGGGCCAAATGAAAAACTGTTTTTT

v_call: TRBV30
j_call: TRBJ1-3
d_call: -
clone_size: -
cdr3_aa: CAWARGIDSSGNTIYF
cdr3_nt: TGTGCCTGGGCCCGGGGGATAGACTCCTCTGGAAACACCATATATTTT

v_call: TRBV6-2/TRBV6-3
j_call: TRBJ2-3
d_call: TRBD2
clone_size: few
cdr3_aa: CASSQLAGETDTQYF
cdr3_nt: TGTGCCAGCAGCCAACTAGCGGGGGAGACAGATACGCAGTATTTT